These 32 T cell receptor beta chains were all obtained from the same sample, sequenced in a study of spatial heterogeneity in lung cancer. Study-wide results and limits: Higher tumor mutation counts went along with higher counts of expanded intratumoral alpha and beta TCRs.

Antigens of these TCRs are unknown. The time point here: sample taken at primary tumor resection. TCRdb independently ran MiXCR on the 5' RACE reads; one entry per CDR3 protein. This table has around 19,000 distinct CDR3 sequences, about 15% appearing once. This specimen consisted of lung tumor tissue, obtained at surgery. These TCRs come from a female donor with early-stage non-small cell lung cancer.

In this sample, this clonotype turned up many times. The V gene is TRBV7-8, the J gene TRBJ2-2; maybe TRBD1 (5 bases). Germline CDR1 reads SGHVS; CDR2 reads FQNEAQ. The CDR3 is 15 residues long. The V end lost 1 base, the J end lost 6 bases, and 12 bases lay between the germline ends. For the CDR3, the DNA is TGTGCCAGCAGCTTAGTCTTAGGGGTTGCCGGGGAGCTGTTTTTT. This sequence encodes CASSLVLGVAGELFF.

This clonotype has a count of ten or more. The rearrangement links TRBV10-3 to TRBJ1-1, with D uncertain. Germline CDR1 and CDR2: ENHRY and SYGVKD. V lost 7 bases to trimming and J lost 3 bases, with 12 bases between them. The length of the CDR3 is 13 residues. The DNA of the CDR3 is TGTGCCATCACTAAACGTGGGGACACTGAAGCTTTCTTT. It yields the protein CAITKRGDTEAFF.

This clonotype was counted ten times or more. The CDR3 protein is CASSFGTDLYNEQFF. As DNA, the CDR3 is TGTGCCAGCAGCTTCGGGACAGACCTCTACAATGAGCAGTTCTTC. The chain links TRBV5-6 to TRBJ2-1, with TRBD1 matching over 7 bases. Germline V lookup: CDR1 SGHDT, CDR2 YYEEEE. This CDR3 spans 15 amino acids. With V trimmed by 2 bases and J by 3 bases, 5 bases remained unmatched.

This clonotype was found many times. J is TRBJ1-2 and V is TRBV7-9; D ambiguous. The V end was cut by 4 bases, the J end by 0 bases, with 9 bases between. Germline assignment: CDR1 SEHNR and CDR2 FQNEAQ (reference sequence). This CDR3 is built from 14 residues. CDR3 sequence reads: CASSSMDANYGYTF. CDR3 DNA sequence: TGTGCCAGCAGCTCAATGGACGCTAACTATGGCTACACCTTC. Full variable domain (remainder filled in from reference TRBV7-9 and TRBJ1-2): DTGVSQNPRHKITKRGQNVTFRCDPISEHNRLYWYRQTLGQGPEFLTYFQNEAQLEKSRLLSDRFSAERPKGSFSTLEIQRTEQGDSAMYLCASSSMDANYGYTFGSGTRLTVV.

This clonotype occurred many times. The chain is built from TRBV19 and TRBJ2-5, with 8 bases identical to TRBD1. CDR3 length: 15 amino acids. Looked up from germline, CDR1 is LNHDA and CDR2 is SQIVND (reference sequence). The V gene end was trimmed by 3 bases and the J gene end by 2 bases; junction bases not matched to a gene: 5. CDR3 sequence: CASSIWTGNQETQYF. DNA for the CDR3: TGTGCCAGTAGTATTTGGACAGGGAATCAAGAGACCCAGTACTTC.

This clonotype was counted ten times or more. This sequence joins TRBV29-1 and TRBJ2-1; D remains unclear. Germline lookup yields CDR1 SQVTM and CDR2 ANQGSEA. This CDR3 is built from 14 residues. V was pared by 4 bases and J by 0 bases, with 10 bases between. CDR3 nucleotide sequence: TGCAGCGTTGCGGGCCAAAGCTCCTACAATGAGCAGTTCTTC. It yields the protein CSVAGQSSYNEQFF.

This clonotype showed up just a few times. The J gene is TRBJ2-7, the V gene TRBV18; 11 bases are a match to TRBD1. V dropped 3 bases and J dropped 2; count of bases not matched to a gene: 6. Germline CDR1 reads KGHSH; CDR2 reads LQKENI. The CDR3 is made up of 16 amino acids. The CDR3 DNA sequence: TGTGCCAGCTCACCCTTTGGACAGGGGGCTACCTACGAGCAGTACTTC. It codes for CASSPFGQGATYEQYF.

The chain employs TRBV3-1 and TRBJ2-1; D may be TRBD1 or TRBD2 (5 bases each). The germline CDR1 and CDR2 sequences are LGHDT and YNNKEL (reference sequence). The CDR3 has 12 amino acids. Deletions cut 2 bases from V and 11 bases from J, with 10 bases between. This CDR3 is CASSQLGDKQFF. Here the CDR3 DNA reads TGTGCCAGCAGCCAACTGGGGGATAAGCAGTTCTTC.

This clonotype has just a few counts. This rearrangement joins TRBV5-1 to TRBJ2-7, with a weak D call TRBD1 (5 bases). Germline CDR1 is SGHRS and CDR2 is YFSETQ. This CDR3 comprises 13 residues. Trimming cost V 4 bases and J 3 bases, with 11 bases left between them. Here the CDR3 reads CASSLDILYEQYF. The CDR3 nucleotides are TGCGCCAGCAGCCTGGACATACTCTACGAGCAGTACTTC.

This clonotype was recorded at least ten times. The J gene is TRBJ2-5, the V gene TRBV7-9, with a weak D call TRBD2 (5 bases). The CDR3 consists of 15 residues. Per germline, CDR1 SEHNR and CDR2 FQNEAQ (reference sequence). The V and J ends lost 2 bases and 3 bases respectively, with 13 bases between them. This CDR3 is CASSLRFRAEETQYF. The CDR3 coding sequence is TGTGCCAGCAGCTTACGATTTCGAGCGGAAGAGACCCAGTACTTC.

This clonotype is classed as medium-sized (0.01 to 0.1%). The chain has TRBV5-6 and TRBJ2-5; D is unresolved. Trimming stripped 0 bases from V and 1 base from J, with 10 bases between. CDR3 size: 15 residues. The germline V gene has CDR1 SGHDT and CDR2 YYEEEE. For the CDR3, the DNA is TGTGCCAGCAGCTTGGTTGGACGAGCCCAAGAGACCCAGTACTTC. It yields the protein CASSLVGRAQETQYF.

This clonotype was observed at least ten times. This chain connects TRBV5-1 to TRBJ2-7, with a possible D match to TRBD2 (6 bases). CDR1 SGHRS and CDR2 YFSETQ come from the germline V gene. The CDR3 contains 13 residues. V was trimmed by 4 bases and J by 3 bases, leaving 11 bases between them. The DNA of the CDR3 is TGCGCCAGCAGCCCCCAGACTAGCTACGAGCAGTACTTC. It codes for CASSPQTSYEQYF.

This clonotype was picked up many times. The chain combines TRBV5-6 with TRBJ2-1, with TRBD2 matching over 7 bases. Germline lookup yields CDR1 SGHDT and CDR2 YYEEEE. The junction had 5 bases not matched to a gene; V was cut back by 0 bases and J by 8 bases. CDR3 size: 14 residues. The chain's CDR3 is CASSLASGTDEQFF. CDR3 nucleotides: TGTGCCAGCAGCTTGGCGAGCGGGACCGATGAGCAGTTCTTC.

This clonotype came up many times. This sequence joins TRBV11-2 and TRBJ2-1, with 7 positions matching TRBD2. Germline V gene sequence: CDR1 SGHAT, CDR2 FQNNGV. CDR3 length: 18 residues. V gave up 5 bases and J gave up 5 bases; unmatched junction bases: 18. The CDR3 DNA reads TGTGCCAGCAGCCCCGGGCCGGAGCGGGGAGGGCCAAACAATGAGCAGTTCTTC. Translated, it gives CASSPGPERGGPNNEQFF.

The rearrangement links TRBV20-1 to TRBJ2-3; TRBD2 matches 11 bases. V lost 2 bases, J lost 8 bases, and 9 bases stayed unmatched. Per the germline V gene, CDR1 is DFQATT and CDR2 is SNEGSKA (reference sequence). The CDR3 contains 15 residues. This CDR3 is CSARPTSGSLPTQYF. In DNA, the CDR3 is TGCAGTGCTAGACCTACTAGCGGGAGTCTTCCTACGCAGTATTTT.

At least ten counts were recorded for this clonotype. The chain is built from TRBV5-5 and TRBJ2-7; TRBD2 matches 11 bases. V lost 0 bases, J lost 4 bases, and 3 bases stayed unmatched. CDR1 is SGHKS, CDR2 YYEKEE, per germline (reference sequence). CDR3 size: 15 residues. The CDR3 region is CASSLEGLAAYEQYF. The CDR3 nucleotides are TGTGCCAGCAGCTTGGAGGGACTAGCGGCTTACGAGCAGTACTTC.

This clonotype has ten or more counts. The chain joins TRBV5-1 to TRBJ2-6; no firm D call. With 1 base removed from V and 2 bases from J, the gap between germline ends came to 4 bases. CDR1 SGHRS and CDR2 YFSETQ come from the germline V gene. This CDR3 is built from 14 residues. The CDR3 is CASSLSTGANVLTF. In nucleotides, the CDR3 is TGCGCCAGCAGCTTGTCAACTGGGGCCAACGTCCTGACTTTC. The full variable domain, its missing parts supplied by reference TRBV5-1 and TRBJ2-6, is KAGVTQTPRYLIKTRGQQVTLSCSPISGHRSVSWYQQTPGQGLQFLFEYFSETQRNKGNFPGRFSGRQFSNSRSEMNVSTLELGDSALYLCASSLSTGANVLTFGAGSRLTVL.

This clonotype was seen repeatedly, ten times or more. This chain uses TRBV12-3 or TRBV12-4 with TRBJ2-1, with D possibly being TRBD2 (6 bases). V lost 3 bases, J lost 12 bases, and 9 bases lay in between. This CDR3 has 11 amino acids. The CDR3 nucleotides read TGTGCCAGCAGTTTCGGGGACTGGCAGTTCTTC. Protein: CASSFGDWQFF.

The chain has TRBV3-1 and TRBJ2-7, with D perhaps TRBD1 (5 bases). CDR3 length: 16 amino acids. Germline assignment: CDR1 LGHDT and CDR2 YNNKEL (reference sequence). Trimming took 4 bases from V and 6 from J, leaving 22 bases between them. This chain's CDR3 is CASSPKGSGGWAEQYF. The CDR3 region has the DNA TGTGCCAGCAGCCCCAAGGGGTCGGGTGGATGGGCCGAGCAGTACTTC.

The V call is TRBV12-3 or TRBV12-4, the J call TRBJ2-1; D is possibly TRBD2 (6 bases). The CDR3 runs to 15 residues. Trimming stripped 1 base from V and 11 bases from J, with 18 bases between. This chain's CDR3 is CASSLGSGGVLKQFF. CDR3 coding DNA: TGTGCCAGCAGTTTAGGTTCAGGCGGGGTCCTAAAGCAGTTCTTC.

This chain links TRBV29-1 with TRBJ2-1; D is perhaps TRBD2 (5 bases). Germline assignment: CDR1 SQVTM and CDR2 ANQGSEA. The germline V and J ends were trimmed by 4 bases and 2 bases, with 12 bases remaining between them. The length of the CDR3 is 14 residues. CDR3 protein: CSVGERSPYNEQFF. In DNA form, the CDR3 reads TGCAGCGTTGGGGAGCGGTCCCCCTACAATGAGCAGTTCTTC.

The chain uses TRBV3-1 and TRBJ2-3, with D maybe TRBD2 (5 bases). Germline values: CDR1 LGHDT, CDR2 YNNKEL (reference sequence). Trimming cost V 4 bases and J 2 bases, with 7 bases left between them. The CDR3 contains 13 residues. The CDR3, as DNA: TGTGCCAGCAGCCCGGACTTCACAGATACGCAGTATTTT. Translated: CASSPDFTDTQYF.

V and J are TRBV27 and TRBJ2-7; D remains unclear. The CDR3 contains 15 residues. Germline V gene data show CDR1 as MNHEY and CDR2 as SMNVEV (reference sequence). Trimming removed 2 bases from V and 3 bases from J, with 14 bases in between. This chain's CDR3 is CASSLDWSGVYEQYF. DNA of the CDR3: TGTGCCAGCAGTTTAGACTGGTCAGGAGTCTACGAGCAGTACTTC.

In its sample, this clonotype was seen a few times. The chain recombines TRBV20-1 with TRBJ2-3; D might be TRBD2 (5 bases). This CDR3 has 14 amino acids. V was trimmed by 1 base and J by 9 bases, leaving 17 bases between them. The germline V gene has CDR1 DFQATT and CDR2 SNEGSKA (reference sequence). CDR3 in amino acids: CSARGGLGLGTQYF. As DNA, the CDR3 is TGCAGTGCTAGAGGAGGACTTGGGTTAGGGACGCAGTATTTT.

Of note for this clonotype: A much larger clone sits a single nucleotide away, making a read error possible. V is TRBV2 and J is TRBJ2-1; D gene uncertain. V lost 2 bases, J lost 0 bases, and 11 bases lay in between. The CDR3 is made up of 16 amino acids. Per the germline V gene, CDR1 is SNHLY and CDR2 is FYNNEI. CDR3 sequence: CASSESGASSYNEQFF. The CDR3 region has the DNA TGTGCCAGCAGTGAATCTGGCGCGAGCTCCTACAATGAGCAGTTCTTC.

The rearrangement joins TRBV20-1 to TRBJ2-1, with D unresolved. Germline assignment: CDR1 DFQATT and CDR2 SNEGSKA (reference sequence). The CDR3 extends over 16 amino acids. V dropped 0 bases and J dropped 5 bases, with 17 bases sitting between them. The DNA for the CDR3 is TGCAGTGCTAGAGAGCTGGGATTCTTAACGGACAATGAGCAGTTCTTC. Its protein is CSARELGFLTDNEQFF.

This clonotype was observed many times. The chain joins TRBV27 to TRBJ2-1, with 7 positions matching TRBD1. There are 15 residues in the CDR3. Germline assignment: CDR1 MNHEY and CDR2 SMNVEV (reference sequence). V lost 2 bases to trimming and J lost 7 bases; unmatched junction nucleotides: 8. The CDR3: CASSLEGAHENEQFF. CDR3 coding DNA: TGTGCCAGCAGTTTAGAGGGGGCTCATGAGAATGAGCAGTTCTTC.

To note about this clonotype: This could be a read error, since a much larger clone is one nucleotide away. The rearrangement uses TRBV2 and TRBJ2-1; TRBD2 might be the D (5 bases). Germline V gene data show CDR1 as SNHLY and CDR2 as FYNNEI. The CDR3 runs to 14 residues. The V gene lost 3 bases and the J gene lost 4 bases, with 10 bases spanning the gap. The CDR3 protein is CASSERASYNEQFF. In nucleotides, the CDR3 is TGTGCCAGCAGTGAGCGGGCCTCTTACAATGAGCAGTTCTTC.

The CDR3 bases are TGTGCCATCGGACGGGGCGCCGGGGAGCTGTTTTTT. Its translation is CAIGRGAGELFF. The V gene is TRBV10-3, the J gene TRBJ2-2; D assignment may be TRBD1 or TRBD2 (5 bases each). The CDR3 contains 12 residues. Germline loops: CDR1 ENHRY, CDR2 SYGVKD. V was shortened by 8 bases and J by 6 bases, with 10 bases between the two germline ends.

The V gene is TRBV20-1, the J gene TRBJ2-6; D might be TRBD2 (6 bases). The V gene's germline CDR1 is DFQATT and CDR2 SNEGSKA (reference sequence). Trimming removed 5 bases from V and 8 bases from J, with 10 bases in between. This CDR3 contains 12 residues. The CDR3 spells CSAWGETNVLTF. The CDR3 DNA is TGCAGTGCTTGGGGGGAGACCAACGTCCTGACTTTC.

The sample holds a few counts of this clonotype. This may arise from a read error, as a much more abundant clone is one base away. CDR3: CAAPPLAGSAYEQYF. The CDR3 DNA is TGTGCCGCACCCCCCCTAGCGGGATCCGCCTACGAGCAGTACTTC. This chain connects TRBV28 to TRBJ2-7, with 9 bases matching TRBD2. CDR1 is MDHEN and CDR2 is SYDVKM in the germline V gene. The V and J ends lost 11 bases and 2 bases, in that order; junction bases with no gene match: 13. The CDR3 extends over 15 amino acids.

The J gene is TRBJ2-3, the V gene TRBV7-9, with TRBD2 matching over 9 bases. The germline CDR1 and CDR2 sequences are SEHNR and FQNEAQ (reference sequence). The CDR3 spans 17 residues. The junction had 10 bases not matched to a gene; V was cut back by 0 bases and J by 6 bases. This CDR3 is CASSLALGSGRPDTQYF. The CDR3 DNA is TGTGCCAGCAGCTTAGCGTTGGGTAGCGGGAGACCCGATACGCAGTATTTT.